This TCR beta chain emerged from a study of T cells in localized non-small cell lung cancer. CDR3 length: 15 amino acids. After removal of 5 bases from V and 9 bases from J, the junction contained 8 bases not matched to a gene. The germline V gene encodes CDR1 SGHAT and CDR2 FQDESV (reference sequence). Sequenced by immunoSEQ multiplex PCR; TCRdb stores in-frame clones only, minus some. Of approximately 30,000 clones listed, approximately 81% are singletons. The source is a male donor aged 60 or over with stage II squamous cell lung carcinoma. Sequenced here: peripheral blood, sampled before any cancer treatment. The chain employs TRBV11-1 and TRBJ2-1; the match to TRBD1 covers 12 bases. The CDR3 nucleotides read TGTGCCAGCAGCCCCGCGGGACAGGGGGCTGCTGAGCAGTTCTTC. Amino acid sequence: CASSPAGQGAAEQFF.